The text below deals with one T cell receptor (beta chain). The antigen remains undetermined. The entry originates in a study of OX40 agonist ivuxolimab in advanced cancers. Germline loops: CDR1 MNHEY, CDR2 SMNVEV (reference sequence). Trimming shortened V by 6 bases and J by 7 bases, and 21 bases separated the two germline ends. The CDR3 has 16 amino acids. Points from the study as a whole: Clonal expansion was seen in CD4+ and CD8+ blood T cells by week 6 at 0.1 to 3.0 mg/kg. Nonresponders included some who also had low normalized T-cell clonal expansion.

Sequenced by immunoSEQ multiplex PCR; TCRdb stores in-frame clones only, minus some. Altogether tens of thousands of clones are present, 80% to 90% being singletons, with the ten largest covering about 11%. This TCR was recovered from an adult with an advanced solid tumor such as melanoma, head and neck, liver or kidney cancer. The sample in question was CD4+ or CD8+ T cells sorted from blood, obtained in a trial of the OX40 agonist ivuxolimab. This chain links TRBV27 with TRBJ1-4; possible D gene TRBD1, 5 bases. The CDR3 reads CASSLTPGTGSEKLFF. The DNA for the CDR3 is TGTGCCAGCAGCTTAACACCGGGAACAGGTTCTGAAAAACTGTTTTTT. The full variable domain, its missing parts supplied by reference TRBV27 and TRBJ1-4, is EAQVTQNPRYLITVTGKKLTVTCSQNMNHEYMSWYRQDPGLGLRQIYYSMNVEVTDKGDVPEGYKVSRKEKRNFPLILESPSPNQTSLYFCASSLTPGTGSEKLFFGSGTQLSVL.